This is a list of T cell receptor beta chains from one sample in a study of CD8 T cells in Susac syndrome. TCRdb used MiXCR to reprocess the immunoSEQ multiplex PCR reads, holding one entry per CDR3 protein. The sample includes 75,000 to 95,000 distinct CDR3 sequences, 96% of them seen just once. The sample comprised CD8+ T cells from PBMCs. These receptors were obtained from a human donor with Susac syndrome. The CDR3 runs from the conserved cysteine through the conserved F or W. D genes are given only for firm matches. Clone size, where shown, is once, few, many, or a class for clones that have expanded.

clone size: once
D gene: TRBD1
V gene: TRBV27
J gene: TRBJ1-6
CDR3 DNA: TGTGCCAGCACCCGTCCCGGACAGGGATATAATTCACCCCTCCACTTT
CDR3 protein: CASTRPGQGYNSPLHF

clone size: -
D gene: -
V gene: TRBV19
J gene: TRBJ1-5
CDR3 DNA: TGTGCCAGTACCCCTTGGACAGATAATCAGCCCCAGCATTTT
CDR3 protein: CASTPWTDNQPQHF

clone size: -
D gene: -
V gene: TRBV5-1
J gene: TRBJ2-2
CDR3 DNA: TGCGCCAGCATGAACACCGGGGAGCTGTTTTTT
CDR3 protein: CASMNTGELFF

clone size: -
D gene: TRBD2
V gene: TRBV6-5
J gene: TRBJ2-1
CDR3 DNA: TGTGCCAGCAGTTACTCGCGGGGGGGACTCGGCAACAATGAGCAGTTCTTC
CDR3 protein: CASSYSRGGLGNNEQFF

clone size: -
D gene: -
V gene: TRBV30
J gene: TRBJ1-5
CDR3 DNA: TGTGCCTGGAGTCCCGACTCGAATCAGCCCCAGCATTTT
CDR3 protein: CAWSPDSNQPQHF

clone size: -
D gene: -
V gene: TRBV19
J gene: TRBJ2-3
CDR3 DNA: TGTGCCAGTAGCCTAGGGAGATCTAGCACAGATACGCAGTATTTT
CDR3 protein: CASSLGRSSTDTQYF

clone size: -
D gene: -
V gene: TRBV25-1
J gene: TRBJ2-2
CDR3 DNA: TGTGCCAGCAGTGAAGTGAACACCGGGGAGCTGTTTTTT
CDR3 protein: CASSEVNTGELFF

clone size: -
D gene: TRBD2
V gene: TRBV4-1
J gene: TRBJ2-3
CDR3 DNA: TGCGCCAGCAGCCACGCCGGGACCCGGGGAATGCTAGCGGGGGGGCGTCGGACAGATACGCAGTATTTT
CDR3 protein: CASSHAGTRGMLAGGRRTDTQYF

clone size: -
D gene: -
V gene: TRBV28
J gene: TRBJ1-1
CDR3 DNA: TGTGCCAGCAGTTTCCGACTGAACACTGAAGCTTTCTTT
CDR3 protein: CASSFRLNTEAFF

clone size: -
D gene: -
V gene: TRBV29-1
J gene: TRBJ2-5
CDR3 DNA: TGCAGCGTTGAAGATCCCCTCCAAGAGACCCAGTACTTC
CDR3 protein: CSVEDPLQETQYF

clone size: -
D gene: TRBD1
V gene: TRBV12-3/TRBV12-4
J gene: TRBJ1-5
CDR3 DNA: TGTGCCAGCAGTTCCCTGGGACAGGGGGCGAGAAGACCCCAGCATTTT
CDR3 protein: CASSSLGQGARRPQHF

clone size: -
D gene: -
V gene: TRBV14
J gene: TRBJ2-2
CDR3 DNA: TGTGCCAGCAGCTCACGGCACCACCTCGGGGAGCTGTTTTTT
CDR3 protein: CASSSRHHLGELFF

clone size: once
D gene: -
V gene: TRBV3-1
J gene: TRBJ2-7
CDR3 DNA: TGTGCCAGCAGCCAAGATTGGCAGGGCCCCTACGAGCAGTACTTC
CDR3 protein: CASSQDWQGPYEQYF

clone size: -
D gene: -
V gene: TRBV12-3/TRBV12-4
J gene: TRBJ1-2
CDR3 DNA: TGTGCCAGCAGTTTTGATCACCCGGCGGGGCGCGGCTACACCTTC
CDR3 protein: CASSFDHPAGRGYTF

clone size: -
D gene: TRBD1
V gene: TRBV15
J gene: TRBJ1-2
CDR3 DNA: TGTGCCACCAGCAGAGATCTATCAGGGGGCGCATCAGGAGGCTACACCTTC
CDR3 protein: CATSRDLSGGASGGYTF